This T cell receptor (beta chain) was profiled in a study of STAT3 mutations in large granular lymphocyte leukemia (dated by TCRdb to between 2018 and 2021). Study-level background: In roughly half of the longitudinally sequenced T-LGLL patients, canonical activating STAT3 mutations were detected. From an initial cohort of hundreds of LGL patients, roughly 20 representative T-LGLL cases were chosen for longitudinal sequencing of TCRbeta and STAT3. Patients were sequenced at over 3 time points on average, with the number of samplings per patient ranging from 2 to 8. As controls, the study also included longitudinal sequencing of a couple of patients with natural killer LGL leukemia. More than half of T-LGLL patients received one or more immunosuppressive therapy regimens, with hematologic response in approximately 41% of those treated. To reconstruct clonal hierarchy and dynamics, serial deep sequencing of TCRbeta CDR3 and STAT3 was performed in patients with T-cell large granular lymphocyte leukemia.

This clone was seen once. The specificity of this receptor is unknown. Base quality data are lacking; no much larger clone is found one base away. DNA was extracted from blood mononuclear cells, with the same DNA used for both TCR and STAT3 sequencing. Results the study describes overall, beyond this receptor: TCR clonotype switching after therapy was seen in about 30% of the 18 patients, with all newly emerging clones being STAT3 wild type. Because no samples were available when a clone first appeared, clonal expansion was inferred from samplings taken at other points. In several patients, dominant TCR clone burden exceeded STAT3 mutant burden, suggesting STAT3 mutation arose secondarily within a pre-expanded clone. Since codominant clonotypes persisted in some patients, a small but highly pathogenic clone may have gone undetected. Linking therapy response to changes in TCR clonal burden was complicated by variable intervals between samplings and by differing treatment regimens. Every T-LGLL patient showed at least one immunodominant TCRbeta clonotype, and about half showed multiple immunodominant subclonotypes.

TCRbeta libraries were sequenced on an Illumina MiSeq, and an average of roughly 39,000 productive templates per sample was obtained. The immunoSEQ assay, which uses multiplex PCR amplification, was used to generate TCRbeta CDR3 libraries. Processing in the source paper ran as follows. Repertoire diversity was calculated as previously defined, with values near 0 taken to indicate extremely monoclonal samples. Here the immuneACCESS table is served through TCRdb, limited to in-frame sequences with V and J called. Missing clones are a known gap in these copies; in checked studies unresolved V genes cover under half, and the rest lacks a known reason. D and trimming come from the DNA, and the V and J calls and clone size come from that table. This sample gives 15,000 to 20,000 clones in total; around four fifths of them show up just once. Of the sample, over 7.5% falls within the top ten clones. The TCR originated in a man in his fifties with T-cell large granular lymphocyte leukemia. Some clones in this sample may be carry-over from other donors' samples. The age is the age at diagnosis. The sequencing sample was made of peripheral blood mononuclear cells.

The DNA reads TGCAGCGTTGCTGGACAGGGGAAGGGTCAGCCCCAGCATTTT. Its protein product is CSVAGQGKGQPQHF. The V and J segments used are TRBV29-1 and TRBJ1-5; 9 bases in the junction line up with TRBD1. Via the germline V gene, CDR1 is SQVTM and CDR2 ANQGSEA. The V end gives up 4 bases and the J end 6 bases, leaving 7 bases in the junction not matched to a gene. The CDR3 covers 14 residues, taking in both the cysteine and the phenylalanine. This entry keeps only the CDR3 DNA: 42 bases, framed from base 1.